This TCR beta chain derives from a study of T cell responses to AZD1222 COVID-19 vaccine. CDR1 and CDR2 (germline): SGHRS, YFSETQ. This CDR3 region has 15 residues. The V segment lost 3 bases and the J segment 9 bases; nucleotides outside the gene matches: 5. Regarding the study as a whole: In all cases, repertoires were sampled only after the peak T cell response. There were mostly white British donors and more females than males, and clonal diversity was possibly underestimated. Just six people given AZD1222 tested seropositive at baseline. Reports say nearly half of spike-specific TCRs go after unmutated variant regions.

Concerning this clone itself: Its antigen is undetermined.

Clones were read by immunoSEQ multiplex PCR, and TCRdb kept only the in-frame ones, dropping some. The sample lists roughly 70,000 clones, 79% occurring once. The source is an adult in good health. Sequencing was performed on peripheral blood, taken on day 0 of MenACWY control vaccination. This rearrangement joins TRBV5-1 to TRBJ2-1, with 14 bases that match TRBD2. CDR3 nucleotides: TGCGCCAGCAGCTCCGGGACTAGCGGGGGCGCTGAGCAGTTCTTC. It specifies CASSSGTSGGAEQFF.